This entry describes one T cell receptor (beta chain). This record belongs to a study of blood T cell repertoires in COVID-19. Looking at the study overall: Italy, Spain and the United States were the sources of the convalescent and acute COVID-19 samples. Nucleic acid was either cDNA or gDNA, and it came from T cells, B-cell-depleted T cells, or PBMCs.

Authors' processing steps: Reference gene primer amplification in the assay estimated nucleated cell counts. Only in-frame clones appear in the TCRdb table, and some are missing; sequencing was by immunoSEQ multiplex PCR. Clone size and V and J calls were adopted from that table, with D and trimming inferred from the DNA. The sample has tens of thousands of clones; 70% to 90% are singletons. The CDR3 extends over 15 amino acids. The V end was cut by 1 base, the J end by 0 bases, with 6 bases between. Germline V gives CDR1 SEHNR, CDR2 FQNEAQ (reference sequence). Sample: peripheral blood. The rearrangement links TRBV7-9 to TRBJ2-2; D not certain. The receptor's source is a man aged 70-80 years with active COVID-19. CDR3 region: CASSLVLANTGELFF. The CDR3 nucleotides read TGTGCCAGCAGCTTAGTCCTCGCGAACACCGGGGAGCTGTTTTTT.